The sequence of this T cell receptor beta chain was determined in a study of CD8 T cells in ankylosing spondylitis. Each TCR beta library was made by quantitative 5'-RACE that incorporated molecular barcodes. A single record per CDR3 protein comes from TCRdb applying MiXCR to the 5' RACE reads. The table records around 330,000 distinct CDR3 sequences, around a tenth of them present only once. Regarding the study as a whole: What seemed typical of ankylosing spondylitis blood was a TCR beta motif built from under 10 highly homologous variants. A subset of motif variants has previously been described in the synovial fluid and blood of reactive arthritis. Disease-linked clones bore a CD8+ phenotype, appearing relatively rarely in peripheral blood.

With regard to this clonotype: The antigen is not known.

The germline V and J ends were trimmed by 6 bases and 11 bases, with 17 bases remaining between them. In germline, CDR1 is SQVTM, CDR2 ANQGSEA. This CDR3 has 13 amino acids. Sequencing was done on a sample of blood, either unsorted or a sorted T cell fraction (not recorded which). This rearrangement joins TRBV29-1 to TRBJ1-6, with D unresolved. This receptor was obtained from a female donor with ankylosing spondylitis or in good health (not recorded which). The CDR3 here is CSVEPRPGAPLHF. CDR3 bases: TGCAGCGTGGAACCGAGACCCGGGGCACCCCTCCACTTT. The full variable domain, its missing parts supplied by reference TRBV29-1 and TRBJ1-6, is SAVISQKPSRDICQRGTSLTIQCQVDSQVTMMFWYRQQPGQSLTLIATANQGSEATYESGFVIDKFPISRPNLTFSTLTVSNMSPEDSSIYLCSVEPRPGAPLHFGNGTRLTVT.